The 16 T cell receptor beta chains in this list originate from one sample, sequenced in a study of blood T cell repertoires in COVID-19. TCRdb keeps only in-frame clones here, not all; method: immunoSEQ multiplex PCR. Of some 130,000 clones listed, approximately 77% are singletons. Sequenced sample: peripheral blood. The receptor set was obtained from an elderly man with acute or convalescent COVID-19.

The chain couples TRBV29-1 to TRBJ1-1; D is unclear. The germline V gene has CDR1 SQVTM and CDR2 ANQGSEA. Trimming pared 8 bases from V and 0 bases from J, leaving 10 bases between. The CDR3 extends over 12 amino acids. This chain's CDR3 is CSTDNMNTEAFF. CDR3 nucleotides: TGCAGCACCGACAACATGAACACTGAAGCTTTCTTT.

This clone was picked up one time. The rearrangement links TRBV7-6 to TRBJ2-3; TRBD1 might be the D (6 bases). Germline values: CDR1 SGHVS, CDR2 FNYEAQ. The CDR3 totals 14 residues. Trimming removed 1 base at V and 4 bases at J, with 9 bases between. CDR3 in amino acids: CASSLGRQADTQYF. For the CDR3, the DNA is TGTGCCAGCAGCTTAGGGAGACAGGCAGATACGCAGTATTTT.

The chain has TRBV7-2 and TRBJ1-2; the match to TRBD1 covers 7 bases. CDR1 and CDR2 from the germline V gene are SGHTA and FQGNSA. Trimming took 7 bases from V and 4 from J; bases not matched to a gene: 12. CDR3 length equals 15 residues. The CDR3 region is CASTAGQISTYGYTF. Written as DNA, the CDR3 is TGTGCCAGCACCGCGGGACAGATTTCTACCTATGGCTACACCTTC.

The chain joins TRBV25-1 to TRBJ1-6; D ambiguous. The length of the CDR3 is 14 residues. The germline V gene has CDR1 MGHDK and CDR2 SYGVNS. V lost 3 bases, J lost 8 bases, and 11 bases lay in between. CDR3 region: CASSEISGDSPLHF. The CDR3 region has the DNA TGTGCCAGCAGTGAGATAAGCGGGGATTCACCCCTCCACTTT.

The rearrangement joins TRBV28 to TRBJ2-5, with 9 bases lining up with TRBD2. Trimming at V came to 4 bases and at J to 5 bases, leaving 11 bases not matched to a gene. This CDR3 region has 16 residues. Germline CDR1 MDHEN, CDR2 SYDVKM. In nucleotides, the CDR3 is TGTGCCAGCAGTTCAACAGGGGCGGGGGGGCCCGAGACCCAGTACTTC. This codes for CASSSTGAGGPETQYF.

The chain uses TRBV2 and TRBJ2-3; no reliable D call. Germline lookup yields CDR1 SNHLY and CDR2 FYNNEI. The CDR3 spans 17 residues. Between the trimmed V and J ends, which lost 6 bases and 2 bases, there was a span of 21 bases. The CDR3 spells CASSQSGIYFFTDTQYF. DNA for the CDR3: TGTGCCAGCAGCCAATCAGGAATTTATTTCTTCACAGATACGCAGTATTTT.

The chain employs TRBV10-3 and TRBJ2-7, with 11 bases aligning to TRBD2. The CDR3 consists of 15 residues. Germline CDR1 and CDR2: ENHRY and SYGVKD. J lost 2 bases, V lost 6 bases, and 6 bases had no gene match. CDR3 in amino acids: CAIRLTSGATYEQYF. The CDR3 DNA follows: TGTGCCATCAGATTGACTAGCGGGGCTACCTACGAGCAGTACTTC.

V and J are TRBV11-2 and TRBJ2-5, with D unresolved. The CDR3 consists of 16 residues. Trimming removed 0 bases from V and 1 base from J, with 12 bases in between. The germline CDR1 and CDR2 sequences are SGHAT and FQNNGV. CDR3 in amino acids: CASSLDLWAGQETQYF. CDR3 coding DNA: TGTGCCAGCAGCTTAGATCTCTGGGCAGGCCAAGAGACCCAGTACTTC.

This chain's CDR3 is CASSLGTGGVGETQYF. DNA for the CDR3: TGCGCCAGCAGCTTGGGTACAGGGGGAGTAGGGGAGACCCAGTACTTC. This rearrangement joins TRBV5-1 to TRBJ2-5, with 8 bases fitting TRBD1. J was trimmed by 5 bases and V by 0 bases; bases with no gene match: 9. Germline-derived CDR1 and CDR2 are SGHRS and YFSETQ. CDR3 length: 16 amino acids. Full variable domain (missing parts from reference TRBV5-1 and TRBJ2-5): KAGVTQTPRYLIKTRGQQVTLSCSPISGHRSVSWYQQTPGQGLQFLFEYFSETQRNKGNFPGRFSGRQFSNSRSEMNVSTLELGDSALYLCASSLGTGGVGETQYFGPGTRLLVL.

V and J are TRBV4-1 and TRBJ2-7; TRBD1 aligns across 10 bases. V gave up 0 bases and J gave up 7 bases; unmatched junction bases: 6. The germline V gene has CDR1 MGHRA and CDR2 YSYEKL. CDR3 length equals 15 residues. In nucleotides, the CDR3 is TGCGCCAGCAGCCAAGATGACAGGGGGCTTTGGGAGCAGTACTTC. This translates into CASSQDDRGLWEQYF.

The chain uses TRBV5-1 and TRBJ2-2, with 11 bases aligning to TRBD1. CDR3 length: 16 amino acids. Trimming at V came to 1 base and at J to 6 bases, leaving 5 bases not matched to a gene. Germline CDR1 reads SGHRS; CDR2 reads YFSETQ. CDR3 coding DNA: TGCGCCAGCAGCTTGAGGACAGGGGGCGCGTCCGGGGAGCTGTTTTTT. Its translation is CASSLRTGGASGELFF.

V usage is TRBV6-5 and J usage is TRBJ1-2, with 8 bases identical to TRBD1. CDR1 MNHEY and CDR2 SVGAGI come from the germline V gene. This CDR3 is 13 amino acids long. J gave up 5 bases and V 2 bases, and 1 base lay outside the gene matches. The CDR3 is CASSYDRGYGYTF. The CDR3 DNA reads TGTGCCAGCAGTTACGACAGGGGTTATGGCTACACCTTC.

The CDR3 sequence is CASSLGGMSRRGNYGYTF. CDR3 DNA: TGTGCCAGCAGCTTGGGAGGGATGAGTCGCAGGGGCAACTATGGCTACACCTTC. V gene TRBV5-6 combines with J gene TRBJ1-2, with D perhaps TRBD1 (6 bases). The CDR3 totals 18 residues. CDR1 and CDR2 from the germline V gene are SGHDT and YYEEEE. V lost 0 bases and J 2 bases, leaving 20 bases between the germline ends.

V is TRBV25-1 and J is TRBJ2-7, with 7 nucleotides matching TRBD1. The ends lost 4 bases at V and 3 bases at J; junction bases unmatched: 6. This CDR3 comprises 14 residues. Germline loops: CDR1 MGHDK, CDR2 SYGVNS. CDR3 in DNA: TGTGCCAGCAGTGGACAGGGATCCCACTACGAGCAGTACTTC. Translating gives CASSGQGSHYEQYF.

DNA of the CDR3: TGTGCCAGCAGCAACCTCGACAGAGGAGACTACGAGCAGTACTTC. Translation: CASSNLDRGDYEQYF. The rearrangement links TRBV7-9 to TRBJ2-7, with D possibly TRBD1 on 5 matching bases. V was shortened by 5 bases and J by 3 bases, with 17 bases between the two germline ends. Germline-derived CDR1 and CDR2 are SEHNR and FQNEAQ (reference sequence). The CDR3 runs 15 residues.

This clone came up once. The chain employs TRBV25-1 and TRBJ2-7; D is ambiguous. This CDR3 is 16 amino acids long. Germline lookup yields CDR1 MGHDK and CDR2 SYGVNS. Deletions cut 3 bases from V and 0 bases from J, with 15 bases between. CDR3 DNA sequence: TGTGCCAGCAGTGAGAAGGAGCGACCGAGCTCCTACGAGCAGTACTTC. Its protein product is CASSEKERPSSYEQYF.